Detailed here is one TCR beta chain. The antigen is not known. The V and J ends lost 7 bases and 6 bases respectively, with 19 bases between them. This CDR3 has 15 amino acids. Germline values: CDR1 LNHDA, CDR2 SQIVND (reference sequence). Clones were read by immunoSEQ multiplex PCR, and TCRdb kept only the in-frame ones, dropping some. The sample holds under 30,000 clones, about 95% seen once. The data belong to a study of graft-versus-host responses after intestinal transplantation. Study-wide background: Grafts that recipients had were multivisceral, liver-intestinal, or isolated intestinal transplants. Broader study findings: The highest levels of circulating GvH clones went along with early declines in HvG clones after transplant. Among recipient marrow samples, GvH clones were found; some appeared first in ileum or blood. Within allografts, high graft-versus-host to host-versus-graft clonal ratios were seen among patients with graft-donor T cell macrochimerism.

This TCR was sampled from a human patient who received an intestinal transplant, so some T cells may come from the graft donor. The sample consisted of PBMCs, taken approximately 32 days after intestinal transplant. The V gene is TRBV19, the J gene TRBJ1-5; D possibly corresponds to TRBD1 (5 bases). In DNA form, the CDR3 reads TGTGCCAGTATCCCGTCCGGGACCTTCAGTCAGCCCCAGCATTTT. This translates into CASIPSGTFSQPQHF.